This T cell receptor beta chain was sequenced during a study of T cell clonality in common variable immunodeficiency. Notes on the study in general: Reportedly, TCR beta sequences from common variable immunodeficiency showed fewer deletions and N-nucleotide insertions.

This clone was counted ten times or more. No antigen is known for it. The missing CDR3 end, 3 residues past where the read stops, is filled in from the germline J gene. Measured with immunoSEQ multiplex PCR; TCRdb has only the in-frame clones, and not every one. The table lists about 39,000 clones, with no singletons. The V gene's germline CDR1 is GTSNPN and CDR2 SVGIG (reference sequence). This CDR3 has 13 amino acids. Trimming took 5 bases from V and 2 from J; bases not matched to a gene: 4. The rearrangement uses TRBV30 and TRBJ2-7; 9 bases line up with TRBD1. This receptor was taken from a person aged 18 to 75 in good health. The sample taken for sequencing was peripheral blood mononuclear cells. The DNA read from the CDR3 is TGTGCCTGGGCCGGGACAGGGACCTACGAG. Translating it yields CAWAGTGTYE. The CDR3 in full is CAWAGTGTYEQYF.